A selection of T cell receptor beta chains follows, all from one sample in a study of cytomegalovirus exposure and HLA in healthy donors. Produced via immunoSEQ multiplex PCR; TCRdb's table is partial and in-frame only. The profile shows 200,000 to 250,000 clones, 80% to 90% of them singletons. The sequenced sample consisted of PBMCs. These receptors were collected from a woman under 30 in good health and CMV-seronegative. The conserved cysteine and the conserved F or W are not part of the CDR3 here. A row's size may be missing; if present it is once, few, many or a size class.

j_call	v_call	clone_size	cdr3_length	cdr3_aa
TRBJ2-7	TRBV4-1	few	16	ASSQIDLGTSGSHEQY
TRBJ2-1	TRBV9	-	14	ASSVGGTSGSESRI
TRBJ2-7	TRBV4-1	once	12	ASRSGLAYGEQY
TRBJ2-1	TRBV7-3	-	13	ASSLIAGEYNEQF
TRBJ1-5	TRBV6-1	once	15	ASSEAGTGNLNQPQH
TRBJ2-1	TRBV2	-	11	ASYRDNTNEQF
TRBJ2-7	TRBV27	-	11	ASGRGPFYEQY
TRBJ2-7	TRBV10-3	-	13	AISETSGSSYEQY
TRBJ2-7	TRBV6-5	-	13	ASSSSPGLGFEQY
TRBJ2-4	TRBV27	-	13	ASRTLQGTKNIQY
TRBJ2-7	TRBV28	once	14	ASSLDRLAGYNEQY
TRBJ2-1	TRBV28	-	16	ASSLLAGGRPSYNEQF
TRBJ1-2	TRBV7-8	-	15	ASSSQRPGQRYYGYT
TRBJ2-5	TRBV28	-	11	ASILTGSETQY
TRBJ2-7	TRBV27	once	12	ASSLLAGGLEQY
TRBJ1-2	TRBV28	once	14	ASRGLVDGGGYGYT
TRBJ2-1	TRBV30	-	13	AWSVQASGTNEQF
TRBJ1-1	TRBV7-8	-	12	ASNTLGGHTEAF
TRBJ2-5	TRBV2	-	12	ASSVREGLETQY
TRBJ2-5	TRBV9	-	14	ASSVDPGLAAETQY
TRBJ2-5	TRBV6-5	-	14	ASSLESGEGQETQY
TRBJ1-2	TRBV19	-	11	AILGLRNYGYT
TRBJ2-5	TRBV7-2	-	16	ASSLGGFIVPGGETQY
TRBJ1-4	TRBV9	-	12	ASSPAQGWEKLF
TRBJ1-2	TRBV27	once	11	ASSPADSYGYT
TRBJ1-3	TRBV6-5	-	14	ASSYSRGVTGNTIY
TRBJ2-3	TRBV6-1	-	13	ASSATSEGPDTQY
TRBJ2-7	TRBV6-5	once	11	ASSYSISQGPY
TRBJ2-6	TRBV5-6	-	16	ASSLEWRYRSGANVLT
TRBJ2-7	TRBV27	-	13	ASSLSGGGPYEQY
TRBJ2-7	TRBV29-1	-	11	SAGRGQSYEQY
TRBJ2-1	TRBV6-5	-	12	ASSTARGANEQF
TRBJ1-2	TRBV6-1	-	11	ASMDRGLDPYT
TRBJ2-5	TRBV7-2	-	12	ASSGGGLEGTQY
TRBJ2-6	TRBV5-4	-	13	ASSLPGSGANVLT
TRBJ2-1	TRBV4-3	-	11	ASSQDLRNEQF
TRBJ1-2	TRBV4-1	-	11	ASSRDRGYGYT
TRBJ1-4	TRBV6-1	few	13	ASSAWGATNEKLF
TRBJ2-3	TRBV30	-	14	AWSIPTTRSLDTQY